This TCR beta chain was documented in a study of T cell responses to AZD1222 COVID-19 vaccine (dated by TCRdb to the early 2020s). Context from the whole study: A total of over 230 trial participants underwent TCR sequencing, of whom under 220 had received two doses of AZD1222 and roughly 26 had received two doses of the MenACWY control vaccine. Enrollment into the trials was organized by age into subgroups of 18-55, 56-69 and 70-plus years, and those subgroups contained roughly 140, 27 and 60 TCR-sequenced participants, respectively.

The sample's time point, from its label and the paper: about 28 days (+/-7) after the second vaccine dose. AZD1222 recipients given second doses at about 4 weeks or at about 12 weeks were pooled, since spike-specific TCR depth and breadth were not found to differ between the two schedules. The vaccinee samples were drawn from two UK trials, COV001 and COV002, one of which was a single-blind randomized controlled phase 2/3 trial testing AZD1222 (ChAdOx1 nCoV-19) in healthy adults. For TCRbeta chain sequencing, PBMC samples from trial participants were taken at day 0 and at day 28 after the second dose. The CDR3 regions of human TCRbeta chains were subjected to immunosequencing. As for how the authors treated the data: Repertoire TCRs were checked for matches against a reference library of SARS-CoV-2-specific TCRs that had been generated using the MIRA antigen-specificity platform. Breadth was defined as the fraction of unique TCRs that were SARS-CoV-2-associated, and depth was defined as the fraction of total T cells that were SARS-CoV-2-associated. Using the MIRA data, each spike-specific TCR was mapped to the spike region that the TCR reacts to and placed in a CD4 or CD8 class. Log10-transformed breadth and depth values were compared by one-way ANOVA with Sidak's multiple comparisons tests. TCRdb stores this immuneACCESS table with in-frame sequences only. Part of the clones is absent; in the studies checked, under half of the shortfall reflects unresolved V genes, and no reason is known for the rest. That table supplies the V and J calls and clone size; D and trimming were determined from the DNA. The sample table lists about 150,000 clones, around 90% of them with a count of one. The ten largest clones take up approximately 3.7% of the sample.

What the study reported, not specific to this receptor: After two AZD1222 doses, both the breadth and the depth of spike-specific TCRs were significantly higher than at day 0 and than in MenACWY recipients. Reportedly, close to half of the unique spike-specific TCRs recognized epitopes lying outside the regions that are mutated in the B.1.351 and B.1.1.7 variants. Conclusions about previously exposed vaccinees are limited, since just 6 or 7 AZD1222 recipients were seropositive for SARS-CoV-2 at baseline. Because no samples from the day 14 peak response were available, repertoires could be characterized only after the peak T cell response. Vaccine-associated CD4 TCRs spanned the whole spike protein, with dominant responses in regions 160-218 and 743-854. Participants were mostly white British and included more females than males, and it was suggested by the authors that clonal diversity may have been underestimated. The 56-69-year group was small, and its depth increase did not reach significance, likely because of low power.

The CDR3 goes from the cysteine to the phenylalanine over 14 residues. Just the 42-base CDR3 DNA is kept, in frame starting at base 1. For CDR1 and CDR2, the germline V gene lists MNHNS and SASEGT. The junction carries 11 bases between V and J, which are trimmed by 0 bases and 11 bases respectively. About this clone: The target of this receptor is not known. No base quality values were provided; no much bigger clone lies one nucleotide off.

The clonotype comes from an adult who received the AZD1222 COVID-19 vaccine. The chain couples TRBV6-1 to TRBJ1-6, with the D gene uncertain. The sample consisted of peripheral blood, taken 28 days after the second AZD1222 dose. The CDR3 in this case is CASSEAQATPPLHF. Here is the DNA: TGTGCCAGCAGTGAAGCTCAGGCCACGCCACCCCTCCACTTT.